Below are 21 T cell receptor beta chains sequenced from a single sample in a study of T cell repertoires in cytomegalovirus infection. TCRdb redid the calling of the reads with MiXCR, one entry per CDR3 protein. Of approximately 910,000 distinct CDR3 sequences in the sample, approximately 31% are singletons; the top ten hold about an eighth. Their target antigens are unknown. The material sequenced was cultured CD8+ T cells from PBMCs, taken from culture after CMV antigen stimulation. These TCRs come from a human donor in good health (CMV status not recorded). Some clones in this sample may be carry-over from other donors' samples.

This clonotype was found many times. The CDR3 bases are TGTGCCAGCACCTTCAGGGCCCGGTACGTC. It yields the protein CASTFRARYV. The gene calls are TRBV12-3 or TRBV12-4 and TRBJ2-7; possibly TRBD1 for D (5 bases). V lost 7 bases, J lost 12 bases, and 13 bases lay in between. The CDR3 runs 10 residues.

CDR3: CASGDLPGLGTDTQYF. The CDR3 DNA follows: TGTGCCAGCGGGGATTTACCGGGACTGGGGACAGATACGCAGTATTTT. V is TRBV27 and J is TRBJ2-3; D is possibly TRBD2 (6 bases). The V end lost 8 bases, the J end lost 3 bases, and 21 bases lay between the germline ends. From germline, CDR1 is MNHEY and CDR2 SMNVEV (reference sequence). The CDR3 contains 16 residues.

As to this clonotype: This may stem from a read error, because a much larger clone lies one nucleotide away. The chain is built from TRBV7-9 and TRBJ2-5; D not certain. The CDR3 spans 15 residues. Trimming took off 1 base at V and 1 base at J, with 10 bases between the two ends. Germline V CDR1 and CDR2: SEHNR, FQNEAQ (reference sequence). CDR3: CASSLVYMGQETQYF. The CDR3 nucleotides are TGTGCCAGCAGCTTAGTCTACATGGGCCAAGAGACCCAGTACTTC.

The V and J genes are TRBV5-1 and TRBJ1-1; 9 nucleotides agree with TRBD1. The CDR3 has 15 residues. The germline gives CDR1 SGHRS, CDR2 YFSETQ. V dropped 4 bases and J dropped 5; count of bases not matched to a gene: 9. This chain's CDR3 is CASSVWTGERTEAFF. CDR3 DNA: TGCGCCAGCAGCGTTTGGACAGGGGAAAGGACTGAAGCTTTCTTT.

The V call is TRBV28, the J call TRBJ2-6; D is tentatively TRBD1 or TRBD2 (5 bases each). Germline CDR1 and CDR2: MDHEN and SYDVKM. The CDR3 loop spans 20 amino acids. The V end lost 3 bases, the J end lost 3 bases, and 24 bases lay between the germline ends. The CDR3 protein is CASSLSRVRGNLLGANVLTF. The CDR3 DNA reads TGTGCCAGCAGTTTGTCAAGGGTGAGGGGCAATTTGCTTGGGGCCAACGTCCTGACTTTC.

The CDR3 spells CSARDPTGRDNSPLHF. Written as DNA, the CDR3 is TGCAGTGCTAGAGATCCTACGGGCAGGGATAATTCACCCCTCCACTTT. The V gene is TRBV20-1, the J gene TRBJ1-6, with D tentatively TRBD1 (5 bases). The V gene lost 0 bases and the J gene lost 5 bases, with 14 bases spanning the gap. Germline CDR1 DFQATT, CDR2 SNEGSKA (reference sequence). This CDR3 has 16 amino acids.

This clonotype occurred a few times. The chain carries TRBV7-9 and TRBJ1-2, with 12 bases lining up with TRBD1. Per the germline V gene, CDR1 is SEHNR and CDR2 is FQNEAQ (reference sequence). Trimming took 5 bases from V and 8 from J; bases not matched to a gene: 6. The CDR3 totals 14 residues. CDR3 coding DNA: TGTGCCAGCAGCGGGGGACAGGGGGCGAGGGGCTACACCTTC. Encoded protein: CASSGGQGARGYTF.

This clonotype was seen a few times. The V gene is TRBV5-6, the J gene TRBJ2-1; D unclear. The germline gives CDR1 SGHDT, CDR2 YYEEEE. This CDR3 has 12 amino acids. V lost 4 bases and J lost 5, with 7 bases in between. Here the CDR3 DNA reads TGTGCCAGCAGCCCTCAGCACAATGAGCAGTTCTTC. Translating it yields CASSPQHNEQFF.

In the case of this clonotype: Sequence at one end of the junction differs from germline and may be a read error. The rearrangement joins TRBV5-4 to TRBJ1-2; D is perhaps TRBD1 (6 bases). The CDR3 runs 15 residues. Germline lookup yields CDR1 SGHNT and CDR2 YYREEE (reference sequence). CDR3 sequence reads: CASTREMGASYGNTF. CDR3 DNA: TGTGCCAGCACCAGGGAAATGGGGGCTAGCTATGGCAACACCTTC. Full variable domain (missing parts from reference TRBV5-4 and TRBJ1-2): ETGVTQSPTHLIKTRGQQVTLRCSSQSGHNTVSWYQQALGQGPQFIFQYYREEENGRGNFPPRFSGLQFPNYSSELNVNALELDDSALYLCASTREMGASYGNTFGSGTRLTVV.

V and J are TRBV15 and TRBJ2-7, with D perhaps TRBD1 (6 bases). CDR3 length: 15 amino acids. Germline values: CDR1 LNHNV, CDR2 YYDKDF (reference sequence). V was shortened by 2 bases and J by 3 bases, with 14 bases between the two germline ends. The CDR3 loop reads CATSRSSTGYYEQYF. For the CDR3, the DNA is TGTGCCACCAGCAGAAGTTCTACAGGGTACTACGAGCAGTACTTC.

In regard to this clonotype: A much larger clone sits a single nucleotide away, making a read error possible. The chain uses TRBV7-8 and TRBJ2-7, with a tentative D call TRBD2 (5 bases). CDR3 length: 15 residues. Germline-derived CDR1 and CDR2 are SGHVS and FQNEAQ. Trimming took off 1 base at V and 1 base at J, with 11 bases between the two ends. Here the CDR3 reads CASSLGARESYEQYF. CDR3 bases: TGTGCCAGCAGCTTAGGGGCGAGGGAATCCTACGAGCAGTACTTC.

The DNA for the CDR3 is TGTGCCAGCAGCCCCGGGTTTATGGGTCTCCACACAGATACGCAGTATTTT. Translation gives CASSPGFMGLHTDTQYF. The chain joins TRBV7-6 to TRBJ2-3; D uncertain. This CDR3 region has 17 residues. Germline V gene sequence: CDR1 SGHVS, CDR2 FNYEAQ. Trimming cost V 5 bases and J 2 bases, with 20 bases left between them.

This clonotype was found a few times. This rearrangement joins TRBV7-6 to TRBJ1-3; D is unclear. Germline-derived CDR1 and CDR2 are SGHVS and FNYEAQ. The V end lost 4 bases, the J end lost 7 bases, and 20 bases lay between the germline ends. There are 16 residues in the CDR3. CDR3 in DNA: TGTGCCAGCAGCTCTGGACCGGGATATGATAGTAACACCATATATTTT. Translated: CASSSGPGYDSNTIYF.

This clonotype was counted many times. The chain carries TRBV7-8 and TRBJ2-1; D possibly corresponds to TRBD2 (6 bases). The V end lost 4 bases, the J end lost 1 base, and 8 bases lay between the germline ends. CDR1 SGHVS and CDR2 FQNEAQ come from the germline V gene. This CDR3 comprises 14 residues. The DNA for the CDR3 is TGTGCCAGCAGCTCGGAGGGTTCCTACAATGAGCAGTTCTTC. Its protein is CASSSEGSYNEQFF.

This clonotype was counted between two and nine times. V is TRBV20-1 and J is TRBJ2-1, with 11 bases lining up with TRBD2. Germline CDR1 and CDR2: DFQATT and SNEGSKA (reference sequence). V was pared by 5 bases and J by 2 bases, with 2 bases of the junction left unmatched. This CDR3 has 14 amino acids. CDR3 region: CSAVAGGPYNEQFF. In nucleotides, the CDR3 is TGCAGTGCTGTAGCGGGGGGGCCCTACAATGAGCAGTTCTTC.

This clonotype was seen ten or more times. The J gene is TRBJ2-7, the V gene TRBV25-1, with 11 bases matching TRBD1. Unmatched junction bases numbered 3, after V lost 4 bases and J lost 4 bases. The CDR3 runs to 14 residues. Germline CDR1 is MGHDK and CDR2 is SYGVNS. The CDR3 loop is CASSGTGGLYEQYF. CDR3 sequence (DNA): TGTGCCAGCAGTGGGACAGGGGGCTTATACGAGCAGTACTTC.

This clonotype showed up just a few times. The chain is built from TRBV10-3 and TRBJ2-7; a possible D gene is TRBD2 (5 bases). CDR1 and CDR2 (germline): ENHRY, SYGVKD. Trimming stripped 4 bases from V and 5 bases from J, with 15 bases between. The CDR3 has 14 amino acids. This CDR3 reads CAISGGIREDEQYF. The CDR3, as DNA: TGTGCCATCAGTGGAGGGATAAGAGAGGACGAGCAGTACTTC.

In nucleotides, the CDR3 is TGCGCCAGCAGCCCTACCGGGACAGGGGCCACTTTCCACCATGAGCAGTTCTTC. This codes for CASSPTGTGATFHHEQFF. This chain connects TRBV5-1 to TRBJ2-1; 10 positions agree with TRBD1. CDR3 length equals 18 residues. Looked up from germline, CDR1 is SGHRS and CDR2 is YFSETQ. V was pared by 4 bases and J by 8 bases, with 18 bases of the junction left unmatched.

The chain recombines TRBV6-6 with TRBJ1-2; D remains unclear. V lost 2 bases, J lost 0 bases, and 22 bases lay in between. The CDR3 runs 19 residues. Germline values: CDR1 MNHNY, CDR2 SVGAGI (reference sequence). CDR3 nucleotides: TGTGCCAGCAGTTACCCCGGAAGAGGAGGGAAAGAAGCTAACTATGGCTACACCTTC. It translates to CASSYPGRGGKEANYGYTF.

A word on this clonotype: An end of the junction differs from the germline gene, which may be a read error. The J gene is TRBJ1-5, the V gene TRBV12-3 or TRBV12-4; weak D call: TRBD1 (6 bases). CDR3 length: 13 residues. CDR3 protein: CANSWTVNQPQHF. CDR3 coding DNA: TGTGCCAACAGTTGGACAGTCAATCAGCCCCAGCATTTT.

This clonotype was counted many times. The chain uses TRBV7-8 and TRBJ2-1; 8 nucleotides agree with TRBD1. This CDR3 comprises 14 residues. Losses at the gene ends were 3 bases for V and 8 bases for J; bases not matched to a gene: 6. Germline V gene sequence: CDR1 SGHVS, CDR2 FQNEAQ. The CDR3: CASSFSRGRDEQFF. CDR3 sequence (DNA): TGTGCCAGCAGCTTTAGCAGGGGGCGGGATGAGCAGTTCTTC.